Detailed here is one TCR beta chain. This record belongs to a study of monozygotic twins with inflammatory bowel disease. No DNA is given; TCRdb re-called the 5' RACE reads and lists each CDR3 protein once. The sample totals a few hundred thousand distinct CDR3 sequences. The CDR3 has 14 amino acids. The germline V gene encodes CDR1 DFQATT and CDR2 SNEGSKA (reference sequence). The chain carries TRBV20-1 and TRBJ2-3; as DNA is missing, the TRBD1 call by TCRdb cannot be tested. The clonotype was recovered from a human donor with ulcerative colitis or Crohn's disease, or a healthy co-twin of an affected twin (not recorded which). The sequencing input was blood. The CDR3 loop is CSASLGGLTDTQYF.